This T cell receptor beta chain was sequenced in a study of CD8 T cells in Susac syndrome (dated by TCRdb to the late 2010s). Describing the broader study: The study used repertoire sequencing to test whether antigen drove CD8+ T cell activation and differentiation in Susac syndrome. CD8+ T cell repertoire clonality was compared between eleven to twelve healthy donors, some 14 Susac syndrome patients and around 15 multiple sclerosis patients. General study outcomes and caveats: The TCR sequencing and HLA analysis was acknowledged to have included a relatively small number of individuals.

High-throughput TCR beta sequencing profiled peripheral blood CD8+ and CD4+ T cells from healthy donors, Susac syndrome patients and multiple sclerosis patients. The multiple sclerosis controls were treatment-naive patients whose relapsing-remitting disease, either stable or active, fulfilled the revised McDonald criteria. Bulk CD8+ and CD4+ T cells were purified by magnetic negative isolation, while CD8+ TEMRA cells were enriched using FACS. Blood was drawn into EDTA tubes, processed within 24 hours, and PBMCs were isolated by density gradient centrifugation. PBMCs intended for TCR sequencing were cryopreserved in liquid nitrogen and were subsequently thawed in a 37 degrees C water bath. Purity of sorted or isolated CD4+, CD8+ and CD8+ TEMRA cells was at least 90%. The table lists this clonotype with a count of one. Its antigen remains undetermined. The record has no base qualities; no much larger clone is one base away. A lone read is weak support.

The germline V gene yields SGDLS for CDR1 and YYNGEE for CDR2. Taken from cysteine to phenylalanine, the CDR3 has 13 residues. CDR3 DNA is the only sequence kept; it has 39 bases, read in frame from the first base. For this chain, trimming is 3 bases at the V end and 6 bases at the J end, and the number of junction bases without a gene match is 6. RNA was extracted with the RNeasy kit and roughly 0.45 to 1 ug was reverse transcribed using random hexamers. The immunoSEQ multiplex PCR assay, covering 54 Vbeta and 13 Jbeta segments, was used to amplify TCR beta CDR3 regions. PCR amplification bias was corrected using a synthetic template baseline for primer optimization and computational correction. The paper's data handling went like this. Reads were annotated to V, D and J genes per IMGT and analyzed with immunoSEQ Analyzer, keeping only productive sequences. To calculate clonality, Shannon entropy was normalized by log2 of the number of productive unique sequences and then subtracted from one. For each patient and control, public and private clones were evaluated among the 100 most prevalent clones. Clones were defined as Susac-specific when absent from the healthy and MS cohorts, from over a thousand published viral clones and from other ImmuneACCESS disease sequences. Through fastp at Q25 and MiXCR, TCRdb rebuilt clones from the public reads, retaining in-frame beta chains. Rows merge per CDR3 protein into single entries with the most common DNA and genes. The V and J calls shown here were made by TCRdb, not taken from the authors' results. The sample table contains about 290,000 distinct CDR3 sequences; only one count was recorded for 89% of them. The ten largest clonotypes hold approximately 0.2% of the sample.

The chain joins TRBV9 to TRBJ2-7; TRBD1 aligns with 7 central bases. The specimen sequenced was CD8+ T cells from PBMCs. The origin of this receptor is a human donor with multiple sclerosis. The CDR3 here reads CASSAPTGSEQYF. DNA sequence: TGTGCCAGCAGCGCACCGACAGGGTCCGAGCAGTACTTC.